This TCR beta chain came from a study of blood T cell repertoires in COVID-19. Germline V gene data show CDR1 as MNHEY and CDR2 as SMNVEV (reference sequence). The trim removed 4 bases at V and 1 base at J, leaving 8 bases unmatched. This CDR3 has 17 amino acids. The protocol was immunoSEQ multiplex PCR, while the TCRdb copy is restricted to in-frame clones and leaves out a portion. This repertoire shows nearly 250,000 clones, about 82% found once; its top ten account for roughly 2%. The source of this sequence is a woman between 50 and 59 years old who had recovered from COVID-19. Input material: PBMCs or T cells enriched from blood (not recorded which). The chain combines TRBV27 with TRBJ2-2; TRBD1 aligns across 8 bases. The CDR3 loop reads CASSWDRRAKNTGELFF. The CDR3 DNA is TGTGCCAGCAGTTGGGACAGGCGGGCCAAGAACACCGGGGAGCTGTTTTTT.